Following are 12 T cell receptor beta chains from one sample sequenced in a study of PD-L1 blockade in urothelial cancer. Time point indicated: pretreatment peripheral blood. TCRdb keeps only in-frame clones here, not all; method: immunoSEQ multiplex PCR. The data show 98,000 or so clones, roughly 89% seen once. This specimen was PBMCs, taken around atezolizumab (anti-PD-L1) treatment. These receptors were collected from a man in his sixties with urothelial cancer.

V gene TRBV5-1 combines with J gene TRBJ2-5; the match to TRBD2 covers 9 bases. The CDR3 runs 15 residues. Germline V gene lookup returns CDR1 SGHRS and CDR2 YFSETQ. With V trimmed by 4 bases and J by 3 bases, 7 bases remained unmatched. The CDR3 region is CASSLPSGAEETQYF. The CDR3 coding sequence is TGCGCCAGCAGCCTCCCTAGCGGGGCCGAAGAGACCCAGTACTTC.

In this sample, this clone turned up a few times. In DNA, the CDR3 is TGTGCCAGCAGCCAAGATAGGACAGGTGGAAACACCATATATTTT. This translates into CASSQDRTGGNTIYF. The V and J genes are TRBV4-2 and TRBJ1-3, with 7 bases fitting TRBD1. Per germline, CDR1 LGHNA and CDR2 YNFKEQ. The V and J ends lost 0 bases and 3 bases, in that order; junction bases with no gene match: 2. CDR3 length: 15 residues.

This chain uses TRBV7-2 with TRBJ2-5; TRBD1 aligns across 10 bases. Germline loops: CDR1 SGHTA, CDR2 FQGNSA. The trim removed 5 bases at V and 3 bases at J, leaving 6 bases unmatched. This CDR3 has 15 residues. The CDR3 DNA is TGTGCCAGCAGCGCAACCGGGACAGGGGAAGAGACCCAGTACTTC. The encoded protein is CASSATGTGEETQYF. Full variable domain (outside the CDR3, taken from reference TRBV7-2 and TRBJ2-5): GAGVSQSPSNKVTEKGKDVELRCDPISGHTALYWYRQSLGQGLEFLIYFQGNSAPDKSGLPSDRFSAERTGGSVSTLTIQRTQQEDSAVYLCASSATGTGEETQYFGPGTRLLVL.

Concerning this clone itself: The junction departs from the called germline gene at one end, perhaps through a read error. The chain employs TRBV10-3 and TRBJ2-7, with a weak D call TRBD1 (6 bases). This CDR3 is built from 14 residues. Per germline, CDR1 ENHRY and CDR2 SYGVKD. CDR3 loop: CAIRGLQVSDEQYF. CDR3 sequence (DNA): TGTGCAATCAGGGGTCTGCAGGTTTCCGACGAGCAGTACTTC.

CDR3 in amino acids: CASSLASGGNSYEQYF. In nucleotides, the CDR3 is TGTGCCAGTAGTTTGGCTAGCGGGGGGAATTCCTACGAGCAGTACTTC. The chain has TRBV19 and TRBJ2-7; 11 positions agree with TRBD2. V shed 5 bases and J 1 base; nucleotides not matched to a gene: 7. This CDR3 is built from 16 residues. Germline V gene lookup returns CDR1 LNHDA and CDR2 SQIVND (reference sequence). The whole variable domain, remainder taken from reference TRBV19 and TRBJ2-7, is DGGITQSPKYLFRKEGQNVTLSCEQNLNHDAMYWYRQDPGQGLRLIYYSQIVNDFQKGDIAEGYSVSREKKESFPLTVTSAQKNPTAFYLCASSLASGGNSYEQYFGPGTRLTVT.

The chain recombines TRBV7-2 with TRBJ2-3; maybe TRBD1 (5 bases). V was trimmed by 0 bases and J by 6 bases, leaving 10 bases between them. Germline loops: CDR1 SGHTA, CDR2 FQGNSA. The CDR3 runs 14 residues. The CDR3, as DNA: TGTGCCAGCAGCTTAGCCCCAGGGTCTGATACGCAGTATTTT. Translation gives CASSLAPGSDTQYF.

The V call is TRBV27, the J call TRBJ1-1; D is ambiguous. The CDR3 extends over 14 amino acids. CDR1 is MNHEY, CDR2 SMNVEV, per germline (reference sequence). With 2 bases removed from V and 6 bases from J, the gap between germline ends came to 13 bases. The CDR3 spells CASSLDLQSSEAFF. CDR3 DNA sequence: TGTGCCAGCAGTTTAGATCTGCAGTCATCTGAAGCTTTCTTT.

The V call is TRBV5-1, the J call TRBJ2-6, with D maybe TRBD1 (5 bases). The CDR3 is made up of 17 amino acids. Germline V CDR1 and CDR2: SGHRS, YFSETQ. V lost 0 bases to trimming and J lost 8 bases, with 18 bases between them. The CDR3: CASSLEVGPVSPNVLTF. CDR3 nucleotide sequence: TGCGCCAGCAGCTTGGAGGTGGGGCCGGTCTCTCCCAACGTCCTGACTTTC.

This clone was recorded a few times. V usage is TRBV15 and J usage is TRBJ1-5; possibly TRBD1 for D (6 bases). Germline V gives CDR1 LNHNV, CDR2 YYDKDF (reference sequence). Trimming shortened V by 5 bases and J by 4 bases, and 15 bases separated the two germline ends. There are 15 residues in the CDR3. As DNA, the CDR3 is TGTGCCACCAGCGGTGCAGGGGTGGGGAATCAGCCCCAGCATTTT. It translates to CATSGAGVGNQPQHF.

This chain joins TRBV9 and TRBJ2-5; 9 positions agree with TRBD2. The CDR3 runs 15 residues. Germline assignment: CDR1 SGDLS and CDR2 YYNGEE. V shed 3 bases and J 1 base; nucleotides not matched to a gene: 4. CDR3 loop: CASSALAGSQETQYF. Written as DNA, the CDR3 is TGTGCCAGCAGCGCCCTAGCGGGGAGCCAAGAGACCCAGTACTTC.

The V gene is TRBV7-8, the J gene TRBJ2-7, with a weak D call TRBD1 (6 bases). Germline loops: CDR1 SGHVS, CDR2 FQNEAQ. The CDR3 sequence is 15 residues long. V lost 1 base and J 3 bases, leaving 13 bases between the germline ends. CDR3 sequence: CASSLGSQGIYEQYF. Here the CDR3 DNA reads TGTGCCAGCAGCTTAGGGTCACAGGGAATCTACGAGCAGTACTTC.

The chain couples TRBV18 to TRBJ2-3; a weak D match, TRBD1 (5 bases). With 2 bases removed from V and 6 bases from J, the gap between germline ends came to 9 bases. Germline V gene sequence: CDR1 KGHSH, CDR2 LQKENI. This CDR3 has 13 residues. CDR3 in amino acids: CASSPIGADTQYF. CDR3 bases: TGTGCCAGCTCACCAATAGGGGCTGATACGCAGTATTTT.